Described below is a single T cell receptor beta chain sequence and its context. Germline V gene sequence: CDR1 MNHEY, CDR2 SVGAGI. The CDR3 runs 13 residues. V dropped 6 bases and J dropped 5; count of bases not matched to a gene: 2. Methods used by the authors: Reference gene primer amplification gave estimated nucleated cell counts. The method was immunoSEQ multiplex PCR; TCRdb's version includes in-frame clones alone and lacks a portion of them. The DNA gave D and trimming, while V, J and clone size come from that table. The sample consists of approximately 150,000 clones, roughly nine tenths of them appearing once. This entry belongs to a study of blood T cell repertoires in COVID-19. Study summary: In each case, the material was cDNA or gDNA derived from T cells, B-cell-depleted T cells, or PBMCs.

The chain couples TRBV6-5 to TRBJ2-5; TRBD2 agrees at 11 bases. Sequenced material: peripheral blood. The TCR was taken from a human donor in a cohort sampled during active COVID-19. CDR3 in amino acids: CASRTSGSETQYF. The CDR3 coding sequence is TGTGCCAGCAGAACTAGCGGGAGTGAGACCCAGTACTTC.